This T cell receptor beta chain was captured by sequencing in a study of T cell responses to AZD1222 COVID-19 vaccine. Study-level results: The breadth and depth of Spike-specific TCRs increased once two AZD1222 doses had been given. Spike as a whole was targeted by vaccine-associated CD4 TCRs, dominant at 160-218 and 743-854. Sampling captured repertoires only after the peak T cell response.

The V and J ends lost 4 bases and 3 bases respectively, with 10 bases between them. CDR1 is SGHDT and CDR2 is YYEEEE in the germline V gene. This CDR3 is built from 13 residues. A word on this clone: The antigen is undetermined.

Data came from immunoSEQ multiplex PCR; TCRdb stores just in-frame clones and leaves some out. The sample contains roughly 120,000 clones, about nine tenths of which appear only once. The sequence came from an adult in good health. This specimen consisted of peripheral blood, obtained on day 0 of AZD1222 vaccination. The chain employs TRBV5-6 and TRBJ2-5; weak D call: TRBD1 (6 bases). The DNA for the CDR3 is TGTGCCAGCAGCACCTGGGACAAAGAGACCCAGTACTTC. Its translation is CASSTWDKETQYF.